This T cell receptor (beta chain) was found in a study of blood T cell repertoires in COVID-19 (dated by TCRdb to about 2020). Turning to the overall study: Collaborator samples came from the United States, Italy and Spain and covered acute and convalescent phases of COVID-19. The material from the prospective study consisted of cDNA or gDNA derived from T cells, B-cell-depleted T cells, or PBMCs. Subjects who had been exposed to COVID-19, were actively infected with it, or had recovered from it provided the deeply sampled blood TCRbeta repertoires that made up the dataset. A freely available public database, intended as a resource for researchers studying the immune response to SARS-CoV-2, is where the repertoires were released. The samples were drawn from the first 160 participants of the ongoing ImmuneRACE study and from 950 to 1,500 subjects provided by 6 global collaborators. Nearly every sample came with metadata listing a de-identified subject ID, COVID-19 status, age in years and sex. Where HLA class I and class II types were available, the types were taken from metadata supplied by the sample provider, not from assay-based typing.

Participants in the prospective study were enrolled through a virtual design, were aged 18 to 89 years, and lived in roughly 24 United States geographic areas. Cohort assignment in the prospective study relied on participant-reported clinical history from a screening survey and a study questionnaire. Recovered participants in ImmuneRACE Cohort 3 were defined by two consecutive negative NP/OP PCR tests, clearance by a healthcare professional, or resolution of symptoms. In the prospective study, whole blood, serum and a nasopharyngeal or oropharyngeal swab were collected from each participant by mobile phlebotomists. Participants in the prospective study had the option to provide additional blood draws and questionnaires over an approximately 2-month period. Before DNA extraction, prospective study blood samples were shipped either frozen or at room temperature. V sheds 0 bases and J sheds 8 bases, leaving 11 bases between their ends. From a lookup of the germline V gene, CDR1 and CDR2 are SGHDT and YYEEEE. The cysteine opens and the phenylalanine closes a CDR3 of 14 amino acids. This entry keeps only the CDR3 DNA: 42 bases, framed from base 1.

For this clone: Its binding antigen is unknown. The record has no base qualities; no much larger clone is one base away.

General findings and caveats noted by the study authors: The quantity of clinical and demographic metadata differed by source and by participant and was supplied without curation.

TCRbeta CDR3 regions were amplified from genomic DNA by means of the immunoSEQ Assay, a bias-controlled multiplex PCR. Under the source paper's analysis protocol: Nucleated cell counts per sample were estimated from amplification of reference gene primers within the assay. To quantify the absolute abundance of each unique TCRbeta CDR3 rearrangement, sequence reads were collapsed and filtered. Productive Simpson clonality was computed per sample as the square root of Simpson's diversity index over productive rearrangements. The clones in this table, taken by TCRdb from immuneACCESS, are in-frame only. Not every clone is retained; where verified, under half of the shortfall comes from an unresolved V gene, and the cause of the rest is unknown. That table furnishes V, J and clone size, whereas the DNA furnished D and trimming. The sample data list some 150,000 clones, and 75% to 90% of these were observed just once. The ten biggest clones cover around 0.77% of the sample.

The sequence joins TRBV5-6 to TRBJ1-4; confidence is insufficient to name the D gene. The sample was PBMCs or T cells enriched from blood (not recorded which). This sequence originates from a woman between 18 and 29 years old who had recovered from COVID-19. The DNA sequence reads TGTGCCAGCAGCTTGGGAGGTATAGAGGAAAAACTGTTTTTT. Its product reads: CASSLGGIEEKLFF.